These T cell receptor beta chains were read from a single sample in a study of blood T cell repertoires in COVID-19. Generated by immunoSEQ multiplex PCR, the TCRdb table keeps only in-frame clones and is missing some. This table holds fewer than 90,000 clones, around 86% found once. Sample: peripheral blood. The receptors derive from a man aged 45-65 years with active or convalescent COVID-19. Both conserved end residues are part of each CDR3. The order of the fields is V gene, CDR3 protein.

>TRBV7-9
CASSSTDQPQHF
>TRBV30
CAWTVRDRGNYGYTF
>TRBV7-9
CASSPVGYYGYTF
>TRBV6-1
CASSVAGSQGNQPQHF
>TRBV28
CASSPAGIQPQHF
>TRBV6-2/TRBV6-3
CASSPQGAGYGYTF
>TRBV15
CATSRGQGRQETQYF
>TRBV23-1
CASSHGQGEGEQYF
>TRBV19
CASSIVGQGTYEQYF
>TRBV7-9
CASSRSRGHHTQYF
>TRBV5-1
CASSPSTGVLGGYTF
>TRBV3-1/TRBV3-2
CASSQGGGGNNSPLHF
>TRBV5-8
CASSLVESRSYNEQFF
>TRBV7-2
CASSPRDRSYGYTF
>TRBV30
CAWSDLTGTANSPLHF
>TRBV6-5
CASSFGGGNTIYF
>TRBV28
CASSFARSYEQYF
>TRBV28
CASSLRPDRGHSYGYTF
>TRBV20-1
CSASSASSTDTQYF
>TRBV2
CASIPSAGGVTGELFF
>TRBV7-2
CASSLARGPAEQYF
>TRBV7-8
CASSPWTGGRNEQFF
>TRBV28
CASSLSGTGSQETQYF
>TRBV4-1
CASSQDGGAFSPLHF
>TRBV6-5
CASSYIGRGNSPLHF
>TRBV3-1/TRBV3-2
CASRAGLVETQYF
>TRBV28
CASSLAGSGANVLTF
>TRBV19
CAAERSSTGELFF
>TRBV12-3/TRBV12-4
CASSLSMNTEAFF
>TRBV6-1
CASSDARLNTGELFF
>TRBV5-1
CASSLQSGVNTEAFF
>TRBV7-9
CASSGKARLSNEQFF
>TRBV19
CASSRDRLNEKLFF
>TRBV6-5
CASSYSFRETQYF
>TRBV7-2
CASSLAGGGDTQYF
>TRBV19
CASSITRNSPLHF
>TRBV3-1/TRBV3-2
CASSQEEGARGYTF
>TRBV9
CASSVSAGQGYEQYF
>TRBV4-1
CASSQVRILYNEQFF
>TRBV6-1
CASSEGQQETQYF
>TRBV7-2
CASSSMRNNYGYTF